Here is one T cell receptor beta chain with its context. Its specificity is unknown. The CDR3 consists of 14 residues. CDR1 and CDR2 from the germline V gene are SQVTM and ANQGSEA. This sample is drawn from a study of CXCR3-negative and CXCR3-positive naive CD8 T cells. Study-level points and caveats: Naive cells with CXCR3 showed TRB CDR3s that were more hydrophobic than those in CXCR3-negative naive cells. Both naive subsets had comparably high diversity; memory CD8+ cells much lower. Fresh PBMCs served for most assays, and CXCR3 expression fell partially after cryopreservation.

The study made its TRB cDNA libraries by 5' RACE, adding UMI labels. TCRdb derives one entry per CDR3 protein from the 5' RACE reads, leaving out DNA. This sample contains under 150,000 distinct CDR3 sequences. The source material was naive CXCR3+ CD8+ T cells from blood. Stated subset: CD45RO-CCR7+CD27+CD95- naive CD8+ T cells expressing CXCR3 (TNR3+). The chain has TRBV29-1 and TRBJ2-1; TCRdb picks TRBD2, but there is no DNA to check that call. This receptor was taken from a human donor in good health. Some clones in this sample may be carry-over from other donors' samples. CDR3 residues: CSVPTSGIDNEQFF.